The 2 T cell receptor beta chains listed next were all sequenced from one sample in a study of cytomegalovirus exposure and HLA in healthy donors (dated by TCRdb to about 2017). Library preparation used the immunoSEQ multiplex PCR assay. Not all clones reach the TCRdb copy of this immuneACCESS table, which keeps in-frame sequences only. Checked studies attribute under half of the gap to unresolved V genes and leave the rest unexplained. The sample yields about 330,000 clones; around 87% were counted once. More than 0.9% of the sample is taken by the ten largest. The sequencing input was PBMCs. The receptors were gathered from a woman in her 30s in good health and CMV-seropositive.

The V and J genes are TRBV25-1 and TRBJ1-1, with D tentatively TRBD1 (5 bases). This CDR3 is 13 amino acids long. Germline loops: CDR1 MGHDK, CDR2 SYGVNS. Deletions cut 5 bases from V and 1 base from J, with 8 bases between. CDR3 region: CASSSGPNTEAFF. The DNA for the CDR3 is TGTGCCAGCAGTTCAGGGCCGAACACTGAAGCTTTCTTT. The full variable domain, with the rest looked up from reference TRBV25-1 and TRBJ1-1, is EADIYQTPRYLVIGTGKKITLECSQTMGHDKMYWYQQDPGMELHLIHYSYGVNSTEKGDLSSESTVSRIRTEHFPLTLESARPSHTSQYLCASSSGPNTEAFFGQGTRLTVV.

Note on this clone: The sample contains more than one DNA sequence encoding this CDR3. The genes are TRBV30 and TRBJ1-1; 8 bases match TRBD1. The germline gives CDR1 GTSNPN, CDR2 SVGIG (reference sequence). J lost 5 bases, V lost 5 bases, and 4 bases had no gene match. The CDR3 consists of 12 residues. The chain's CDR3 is CAWGQGGTEAFF. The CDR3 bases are TGTGCCTGGGGACAGGGTGGGACTGAAGCTTTCTTT.